Listed here are 2 T cell receptor beta chains from one sample, sequenced in a study of T cell responses to AZD1222 COVID-19 vaccine. TCRdb's table, derived via immunoSEQ multiplex PCR, lists solely in-frame clones and lacks some. This repertoire shows roughly 120,000 clones, 80% to 90% found once; its top ten account for approximately 4%. The starting material was peripheral blood, obtained on day 0 of MenACWY control vaccination. The receptor source for this set is an adult in good health.

The V call is TRBV18, the J call TRBJ1-2; 8 nucleotides line up with TRBD1. This CDR3 has 15 amino acids. With 6 bases clipped from V and 5 bases from J, the junction kept 11 bases outside the gene matches. Germline CDR1 is KGHSH and CDR2 is LQKENI. CDR3 region: CASSRDRSSLYGYTF. CDR3 bases: TGTGCCAGCTCCCGGGACAGGTCCTCCTTATATGGCTACACCTTC.

The rearrangement joins TRBV29-1 to TRBJ2-5; D possibly uses TRBD1 or TRBD2 (5 bases each). V lost 7 bases and J lost 4, with 22 bases in between. Germline CDR1 and CDR2: SQVTM and ANQGSEA. The CDR3 is 15 amino acids. Written as DNA, the CDR3 is TGCAGCGCCGCGGTGGGGGTCGGGTGGATAGAGACCCAGTACTTC. Translation: CSAAVGVGWIETQYF.